These 8 T cell receptor beta chains came from one sample sequenced in a study of T cells in localized non-small cell lung cancer. Sequencing was performed with immunoSEQ multiplex PCR; in TCRdb, only in-frame clones are kept and a portion is missing. The data hold over 30,000 clones, with roughly three quarters observed a single time. The sequencing here drew on peripheral blood, taken before any cancer treatment. The receptor set was obtained from a male donor at least 60 years old with stage II squamous cell lung carcinoma.

This clone was observed a few times. This sequence joins TRBV27 and TRBJ2-5, with D perhaps being TRBD1 or TRBD2 (5 bases each). V shed 6 bases and J shed 11 bases, with 16 bases lying between them. The CDR3 totals 12 residues. Germline lookup yields CDR1 MNHEY and CDR2 SMNVEV (reference sequence). The CDR3 nucleotides are TGTGCCAGCAGGAAAGGTGGGGGTGTTCAGTACTTC. It encodes CASRKGGGVQYF.

The rearrangement links TRBV19 to TRBJ2-7; D remains ambiguous. Between the trimmed V and J ends, which lost 5 bases and 3 bases, there was a span of 11 bases. From germline, CDR1 is LNHDA and CDR2 SQIVND (reference sequence). The CDR3 consists of 13 residues. CDR3 sequence (DNA): TGTGCCAGTAGTTTAGGCGGATACTACGAGCAGTACTTC. It codes for CASSLGGYYEQYF.

The genes are TRBV11-2 and TRBJ1-2; possibly TRBD1 for D (5 bases). Germline values: CDR1 SGHAT, CDR2 FQNNGV. V lost 4 bases and J 4 bases, leaving 10 bases between the germline ends. There are 13 residues in the CDR3. CDR3 region: CASSSPGSYGYTF. CDR3 DNA: TGTGCCAGCAGCTCCCCAGGGTCCTATGGCTACACCTTC.

This sequence joins TRBV11-3 and TRBJ2-1; D may correspond to TRBD1 or TRBD2 (5 bases each). In germline, CDR1 is SGHNT, CDR2 YENEEA. With 5 bases removed from V and 6 bases from J, the gap between germline ends came to 11 bases. This CDR3 region has 13 residues. The CDR3 DNA reads TGTGCCAGCAGCCCCCAGGGAGTCAATGAGCAGTTCTTC. Encoded protein: CASSPQGVNEQFF.

This clone was seen once. The CDR3 loop reads CASRPLLSLSYEQYF. The CDR3 DNA follows: TGTGCCAGCAGACCACTTTTATCCCTCTCCTACGAGCAGTACTTC. The chain is built from TRBV7-8 and TRBJ2-7; D ambiguous. Trimming pared 6 bases from V and 0 bases from J, leaving 15 bases between. Germline values: CDR1 SGHVS, CDR2 FQNEAQ. The CDR3 covers 15 residues.

The chain links TRBV4-2 to TRBJ1-6, with D possibly being TRBD1 (5 bases). This CDR3 spans 13 amino acids. The V end lost 1 base, the J end lost 7 bases, and 5 bases lay between the germline ends. The germline CDR1 and CDR2 sequences are LGHNA and YNFKEQ. CDR3 coding DNA: TGTGCCAGCAGCCAAGGGGGGAATTCACCCCTCCACTTT. Translated: CASSQGGNSPLHF.

The chain joins TRBV30 to TRBJ1-2; D unresolved. Trimming removed 1 base at V and 7 bases at J, with 10 bases between. CDR1 and CDR2 from the germline V gene are GTSNPN and SVGIG (reference sequence). The CDR3 runs to 12 residues. CDR3 nucleotides: TGTGCCTGGAGTGACCAGGTGGTTGGCTACACCTTC. Protein product: CAWSDQVVGYTF.

The table lists this clone with many counts. The V gene is TRBV27, the J gene TRBJ2-3, with D hard to call. CDR1 MNHEY and CDR2 SMNVEV come from the germline V gene (reference sequence). The germline V and J ends were trimmed by 5 bases and 0 bases, with 6 bases remaining between them. CDR3 size: 13 residues. DNA for the CDR3: TGTGCCAGCAGTCAGCTTAGCACAGATACGCAGTATTTT. Translating it yields CASSQLSTDTQYF.